This entry is about one T cell receptor beta chain. Antigen: not known. The V end lost 5 bases, the J end lost 7 bases, and 8 bases lay between the germline ends. The CDR3 extends over 11 amino acids. Germline V lookup: CDR1 SGHTA, CDR2 FQGNSA. Two oligonucleotides, mixed equimolar, formed the beta constant-region primer covering TRBC1 and TRBC2. Four rounds of PCR amplified the ligated cDNA using nested alpha and beta constant-region primers plus SP2. TCRdb analysed the UMI-ligation and nested PCR reads with MiXCR anew, one entry per CDR3 protein. The sample records 130,000 to 150,000 distinct CDR3 sequences, under 25% being singletons. The data were taken from a study of naive and memory T cell subsets. General observations from the study: Naive repertoires, especially CD8, held a few larger clonotypes, possibly memory cells re-expressing CD45RA. Gini index rose across naive, CM, EM and EMRA in CD4 and CD8.

This TCR came from a human donor in good health. The rearrangement uses TRBV7-2 and TRBJ1-1, with D uncertain. Specimen: naive CD4+ T cells from blood. CDR3 amino acids: CASSPQIEAFF. The CDR3, as DNA: TGTGCCAGCAGCCCCCAAATTGAAGCTTTCTTT.